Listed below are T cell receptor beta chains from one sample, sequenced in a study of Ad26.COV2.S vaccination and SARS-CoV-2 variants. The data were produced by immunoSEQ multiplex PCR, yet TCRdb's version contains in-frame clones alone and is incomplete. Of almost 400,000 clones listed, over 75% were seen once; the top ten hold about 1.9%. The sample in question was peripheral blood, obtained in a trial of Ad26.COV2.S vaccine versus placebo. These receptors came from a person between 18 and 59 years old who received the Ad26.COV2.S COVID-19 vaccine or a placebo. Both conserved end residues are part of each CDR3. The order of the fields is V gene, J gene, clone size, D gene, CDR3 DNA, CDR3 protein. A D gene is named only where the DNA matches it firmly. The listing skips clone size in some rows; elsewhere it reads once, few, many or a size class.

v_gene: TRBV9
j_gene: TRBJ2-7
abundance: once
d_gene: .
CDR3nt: TGTGCCAGCAGCGTAGGCCTAGAGTTCGAGCAGTACTTC
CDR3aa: CASSVGLEFEQYF

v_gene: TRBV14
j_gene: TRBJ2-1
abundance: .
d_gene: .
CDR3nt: TGTGCCAGCAACCAAGGAGTGGGTGAGCAGTTCTTC
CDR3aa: CASNQGVGEQFF

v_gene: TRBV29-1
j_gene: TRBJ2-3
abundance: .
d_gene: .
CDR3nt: TGCAGCGTTGAAGATTCCTTGCTCACAGATACGCAGTATTTT
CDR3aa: CSVEDSLLTDTQYF

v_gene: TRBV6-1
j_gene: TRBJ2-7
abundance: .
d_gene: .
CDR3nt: TGTGCCAGCAGTGAAGCCGGTCCTACCTACGAGCAGTACTTC
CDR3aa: CASSEAGPTYEQYF

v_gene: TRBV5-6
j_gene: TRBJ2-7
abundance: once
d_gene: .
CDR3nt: TGTGCCAGCAGCGACCCCGGTGGGGCGTCCGCCTACGAGCAGTACTTC
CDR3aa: CASSDPGGASAYEQYF

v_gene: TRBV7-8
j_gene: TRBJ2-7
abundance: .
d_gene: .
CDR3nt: TGTGCCAGCAGCCAAGAGGGGGAGTGGTACGAGCAGTACTTC
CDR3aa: CASSQEGEWYEQYF

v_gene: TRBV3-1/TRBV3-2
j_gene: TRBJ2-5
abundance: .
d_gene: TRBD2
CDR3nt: TGTGCCAGCAGCCAAGAAGGTCTGATCGGGAGGGCGAGAGAGACCCAGTACTTC
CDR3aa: CASSQEGLIGRARETQYF

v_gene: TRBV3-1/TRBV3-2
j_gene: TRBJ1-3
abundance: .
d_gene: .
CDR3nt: TGTGCCAGCAGCCAAGGATGGGGGGACACCATATATTTT
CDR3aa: CASSQGWGDTIYF

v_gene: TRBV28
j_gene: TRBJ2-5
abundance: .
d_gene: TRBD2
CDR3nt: TGTGCCAGCAGTGGACTAGCGGGAGGGACGGGGAAGACCCAGTACTTC
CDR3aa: CASSGLAGGTGKTQYF

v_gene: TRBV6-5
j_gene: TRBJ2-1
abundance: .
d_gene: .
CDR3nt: TGTGCCAGCAGCGCGGGCAGGGGCTCCTACAATGAGCAGTTCTTC
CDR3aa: CASSAGRGSYNEQFF

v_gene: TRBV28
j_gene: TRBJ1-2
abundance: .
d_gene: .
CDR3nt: TGTGCCAGCAGTCCCCCAGTAGTAATCGGCTACACCTTC
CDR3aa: CASSPPVVIGYTF

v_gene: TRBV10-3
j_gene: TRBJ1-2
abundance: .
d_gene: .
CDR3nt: TGTGCCATCAGGGGAGCGGCTGATGCGGTGGGCTACACCTTC
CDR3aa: CAIRGAADAVGYTF

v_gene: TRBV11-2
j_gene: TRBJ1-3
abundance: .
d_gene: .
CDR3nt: TGTGCCAGCAGCTTATTTGGTGCTGGAAACACCATATATTTT
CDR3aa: CASSLFGAGNTIYF

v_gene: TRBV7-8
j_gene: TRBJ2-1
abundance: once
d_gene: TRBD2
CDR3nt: TGTGCCAGCAGCGAGACTAGCGGGACCTACAATGAGCAGTTCTTC
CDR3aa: CASSETSGTYNEQFF

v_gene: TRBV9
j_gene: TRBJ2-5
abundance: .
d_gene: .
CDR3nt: TGTGCCAGCAGCCCGACCCCGGGGCTCCAAGAGACCCAGTACTTC
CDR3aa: CASSPTPGLQETQYF

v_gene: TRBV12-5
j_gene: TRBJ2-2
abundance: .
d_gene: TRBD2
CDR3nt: TGTGCTAGTGGTTTGGTACTATTTCGGGGGAGGGCCTTCACCGGGGAGCTGTTTTTT
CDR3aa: CASGLVLFRGRAFTGELFF

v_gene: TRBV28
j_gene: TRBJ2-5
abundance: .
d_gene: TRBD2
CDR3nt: TGTGCCAGCAGTGGGCTAGCGGGGACGAAAGAGACCCAGTACTTC
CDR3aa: CASSGLAGTKETQYF

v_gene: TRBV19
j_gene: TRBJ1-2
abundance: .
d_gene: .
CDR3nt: TGTGCCAGTACGCGGTCTATTAACTATGGCTACACCTTC
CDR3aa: CASTRSINYGYTF